Here is one TCR beta chain with its context. This clonotype came up many times. There is no known antigen for this receptor. No much larger clone exists at a distance of one base, and base qualities are not known. Reading the label with the study, this specimen's time point is: persistent/refractory GD, antithyroid drugs over 5 years with positive TRAb. RNA was extracted from PBMCs in TRIzol for both TCR sequencing and RNA sequencing. Graves' disease was diagnosed according to American Thyroid Association guidelines. The patients came from an endocrinology department in Xi'an, China. Each patient gave 7.5 to 10 milliliters of peripheral blood, collected in an EDTA anticoagulant tube. Ficoll Paque Plus density gradient separation was used to isolate PBMCs, and no further T cell sorting was done. An Agilent 2100 Bioanalyzer and agarose gel were used to check RNA quality, while a NanoDrop 2000 measured RNA concentration.

This entry belongs to a study of regulatory T cells in long-lasting Graves disease (dated by TCRdb to the early 2020s). About the full investigation: Persistent Graves' disease was defined as persistently positive TSH receptor autoantibodies together with antithyroid drug treatment for over 5 years. Patients with persistent Graves' disease were compared with patients with newly diagnosed Graves' disease using TCR sequencing and RNA sequencing of peripheral blood. The study was conducted in China and was registered as a clinical trial. A total of roughly 35 samples were covered by TCR sequencing, comprising around 13 persistent and about 20 newly diagnosed Graves' disease patients. In the clinical cohort, patients with persistent Graves' disease had used antithyroid drugs for an average of about 10.3 years. The investigation overall reported the following: TRBV28, TRBJ1-2 and TRBJ2-5 were preferentially used in persistent disease, while TRBV20-1 and TRBJ2-1 were favored in newly diagnosed disease. Peripheral blood alone was examined, since thyroid tissue, which constituted the primary lesion, could not be accessed. A larger number of public clonotypes was shared among persistent patients (approximately 2,500) than among newly diagnosed patients (about 990). The small sample size was acknowledged by the authors as a limitation that may reduce accuracy. Persistent Graves' disease patients showed lower TCR Shannon entropy and fewer highly expanded clones than newly diagnosed patients, suggesting clonal expansion. Sequencing and analysis were restricted to the TCR beta chain.

Libraries were constructed by multiplex PCR. Instrument on record: Illumina HiSeq 4000. To build TCR beta libraries, CDR3 regions were amplified by Arm-PCR using iRepertoire HTBI primers. Gel purification was performed on PCR products prior to sequencing. Per the authors' processing: Gene usage analysis of CDR3 amino acid clonotypes used the approximately 62 TRBV and 11 to 15 TRBJ segments found across samples. Filtered high-quality paired reads were merged into contigs using COPE and FqMerger. BLAST was used to align contigs to IMGT TRBV, TRBD and TRBJ reference genes, with CDR3 defined following IMGT. Highly expanded clones were defined as clonotypes with a frequency above 0.1%. Shannon entropy was used to measure repertoire diversity, and the Gini coefficient was used to measure V-J evenness. Public clonotypes were defined as clonotypes shared by more than one individual. The raw public reads went through TCRdb reprocessing: fastp at Q25, MiXCR clone calling, in-frame beta chains kept. For every CDR3 protein sequence, its rows merge into one entry that carries the most common genes and DNA. The V and J calls were determined by TCRdb, not by the authors. This sample holds roughly 430,000 distinct CDR3 sequences; 21% were observed only once. The top ten constitute 14% of the sample.

Reading from cysteine to phenylalanine, the CDR3 counts 14 amino acids. CDR3 DNA only is kept here, 42 bases in frame from base 1. Cut back by 1 base and 2 bases, the V and J ends lie 8 bases apart. The germline V gene (reference sequence) specifies SGHAT as CDR1 and FQDESV as CDR2. This chain is built from TRBV11-1 and TRBJ1-2; the D gene is perhaps TRBD1, from 5 matching bases. This receptor was identified in a female donor with Graves disease. The sequencing here drew on peripheral blood mononuclear cells (PBMCs), taken when the disease was refractory, from a patient treated with antithyroid drugs. The CDR3 loop reads CASSLDYRNYGYTF. The sequence in DNA is TGTGCCAGCAGCTTAGATTACAGGAACTATGGCTACACCTTC.